The 14 T cell receptor beta chains below all came from one sample that was sequenced in a study of cytomegalovirus exposure and HLA in healthy donors (dated by TCRdb to the late 2010s). The library was obtained by the immunoSEQ multiplex PCR assay. For the multiplex PCR, a mixture combining 60 forward primers for TCR Vbeta segments and 13 reverse primers for TCR Jbeta segments was used. TCRdb limited this immuneACCESS table to in-frame rearrangements with V and J called. A share of clones is missing; checked studies link under half to unresolved V genes, and the rest is unexplained. In this sample the table shows about 50,000 clones, roughly 73% of which occur a single time. Clones ranked in the top ten supply less than 3% of the sample. The sample comprised PBMCs. The receptors derive from a middle-aged woman in good health and CMV-seropositive.

The chain recombines TRBV23-1 with TRBJ2-5, with 12 bases that match TRBD2. TRBV23-1 is annotated as an ORF whose role is uncertain. The CDR3 sequence is 17 residues long. Unmatched junction bases numbered 7, after V lost 0 bases and J lost 5 bases. Written as DNA, the CDR3 is TGCGCCAGCAGTCAATCGACTAGCGGGGGAGGTTGGGAGACCCAGTACTTC. Protein: CASSQSTSGGGWETQYF.

This chain uses TRBV5-1 with TRBJ2-3; 9 bases agree with TRBD1. From germline, CDR1 is SGHRS and CDR2 YFSETQ. The CDR3 is 15 amino acids. J gave up 2 bases and V 0 bases, and 1 base lay outside the gene matches. Here the CDR3 DNA reads TGCGCCAGCAGCTTGGGGACAGGGGACACAGATACGCAGTATTTT. Residues: CASSLGTGDTDTQYF.

V usage is TRBV6-5 and J usage is TRBJ2-7; D gene unclear. The CDR3 contains 13 residues. Germline loops: CDR1 MNHEY, CDR2 SVGAGI. V lost 0 bases and J lost 5, with 8 bases in between. CDR3 protein: CASSYSTTHEQYF. The CDR3 DNA is TGTGCCAGCAGTTACTCGACAACACACGAGCAGTACTTC.

This clone appeared a single time. The rearrangement links TRBV11-3 to TRBJ1-3; TRBD1 matches 9 bases. The trim removed 5 bases at V and 2 bases at J, leaving 4 bases unmatched. The CDR3 runs to 15 residues. Germline loops: CDR1 SGHNT, CDR2 YENEEA. CDR3 sequence: CASSPDRGTGNTIYF. The CDR3 nucleotides read TGTGCCAGCAGCCCAGACAGGGGGACTGGAAACACCATATATTTT.

This clone was counted a few times. The chain combines TRBV29-1 with TRBJ1-1; D may be TRBD1 (6 bases). This CDR3 comprises 14 residues. The germline V gene has CDR1 SQVTM and CDR2 ANQGSEA. Trimming took 4 bases from V and 4 from J, leaving 16 bases between them. The CDR3 DNA reads as TGCAGCGTTGCTAACAGGGCACTGGGCACTGAAGCTTTCTTT. Protein sequence: CSVANRALGTEAFF.

The CDR3 DNA is TGTGCCAGCAGCGGGGGGGCAGGGAATGAGCAGTTCTTC. Protein sequence: CASSGGAGNEQFF. The chain couples TRBV7-3 to TRBJ2-1; D is perhaps TRBD2 (7 bases). CDR3 size: 13 residues. The V gene's germline CDR1 is SGHTA and CDR2 FQGTGA. The V gene lost 5 bases and the J gene lost 7 bases, with 12 bases spanning the gap.

The V and J genes are TRBV5-6 and TRBJ1-4; D is perhaps TRBD1 (6 bases). The CDR3 sequence is 16 residues long. The V end was cut by 4 bases, the J end by 8 bases, with 21 bases between. The V gene's germline CDR1 is SGHDT and CDR2 YYEEEE. CDR3 coding DNA: TGTGCCAGCAGCGCCTCCGGGGGGGGCCGGCGGGAAAAACTGTTTTTT. It encodes CASSASGGGRREKLFF.

This clone was observed once. The J gene is TRBJ2-7, the V gene TRBV29-1; possibly TRBD2 for D (6 bases). Per germline, CDR1 SQVTM and CDR2 ANQGSEA. V was trimmed by 4 bases and J by 3 bases, leaving 10 bases between them. The CDR3 consists of 12 residues. The DNA for the CDR3 is TGCAGCGTTGGGTCGCGGGGCTACGAGCAGTACTTC. Translating it yields CSVGSRGYEQYF.

CDR3 residues: CASSPSEGVGYTF. CDR3 nucleotides: TGTGCCAGCAGCCCCTCTGAAGGGGTCGGCTACACCTTC. The chain carries TRBV7-9 and TRBJ1-2; maybe TRBD1 (5 bases). The germline CDR1 and CDR2 sequences are SEHNR and FQNEAQ (reference sequence). This CDR3 has 13 amino acids. V lost 5 bases and J lost 8, with 15 bases in between.

In this sample, this clone turned up once. The chain joins TRBV6-1 to TRBJ1-1; the D is unclear. Trimming removed 3 bases at V and 7 bases at J, with 12 bases between. The CDR3 is made up of 13 amino acids. Germline-derived CDR1 and CDR2 are MNHNS and SASEGT. The CDR3 loop reads CASSDAGVSEAFF. The CDR3 DNA is TGTGCCAGCAGTGACGCGGGTGTCAGTGAAGCTTTCTTT.

The chain joins TRBV6-4 to TRBJ2-7, with a possible D match to TRBD1 (7 bases). CDR3 size: 16 residues. CDR1 is MRHNA, CDR2 SNTAGT, per germline. Between the trimmed V and J ends, which lost 6 bases and 3 bases, there was a span of 21 bases. DNA for the CDR3: TGTGCCAGCAGGAAACCTAGGGGGCGCGGGGTCTACGAGCAGTACTTC. It yields the protein CASRKPRGRGVYEQYF.

The V and J genes are TRBV5-4 and TRBJ2-5; 10 bases are shared with TRBD1. Germline V lookup: CDR1 SGHNT, CDR2 YYREEE (reference sequence). This CDR3 comprises 16 residues. J lost 0 bases, V lost 3 bases, and 5 bases had no gene match. CDR3 sequence reads: CASSYPGQGYQETQYF. CDR3 bases: TGTGCCAGCAGCTACCCGGGACAGGGGTACCAAGAGACCCAGTACTTC. Complete variable domain (other parts from reference TRBV5-4 and TRBJ2-5): ETGVTQSPTHLIKTRGQQVTLRCSSQSGHNTVSWYQQALGQGPQFIFQYYREEENGRGNFPPRFSGLQFPNYSSELNVNALELDDSALYLCASSYPGQGYQETQYFGPGTRLLVL.

V and J are TRBV5-4 and TRBJ2-2; D is perhaps TRBD2 (6 bases). The CDR3 covers 15 residues. V was cut by 2 bases and J by 4 bases, with 12 bases left in between. Germline CDR1 and CDR2: SGHNT and YYREEE (reference sequence). CDR3 bases: TGTGCCAGCAGCTTCGCCGGGACTGGCACCGGGGAGCTGTTTTTT. It codes for CASSFAGTGTGELFF.

This clone is medium-sized by share. The chain employs TRBV10-1 and TRBJ2-1; weak D call: TRBD1 (5 bases). The CDR3 sequence is 13 residues long. CDR1 WNHNN and CDR2 SYGVQD come from the germline V gene (reference sequence). Trimming pared 5 bases from V and 5 bases from J, leaving 10 bases between. CDR3: CASSTRAHNEQFF. CDR3 DNA: TGCGCCAGCAGTACCAGGGCCCACAATGAGCAGTTCTTC.